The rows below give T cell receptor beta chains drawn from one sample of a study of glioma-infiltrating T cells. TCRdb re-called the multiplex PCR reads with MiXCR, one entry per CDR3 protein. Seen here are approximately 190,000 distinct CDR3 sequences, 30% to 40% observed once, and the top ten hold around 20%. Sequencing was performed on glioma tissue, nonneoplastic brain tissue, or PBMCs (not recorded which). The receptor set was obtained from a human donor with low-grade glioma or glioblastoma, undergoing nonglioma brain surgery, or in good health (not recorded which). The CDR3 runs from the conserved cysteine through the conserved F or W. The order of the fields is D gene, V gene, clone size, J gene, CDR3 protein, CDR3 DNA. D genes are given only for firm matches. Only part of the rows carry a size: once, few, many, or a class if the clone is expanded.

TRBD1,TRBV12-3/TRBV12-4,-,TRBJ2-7,CASSPGTGIEQYF,TGTGCCAGCAGCCCCGGGACAGGGATCGAGCAGTACTTC
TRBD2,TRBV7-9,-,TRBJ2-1,CASSQSGTLSDEQFF,TGTGCCAGCAGCCAGAGCGGGACTCTCTCGGATGAGCAGTTCTTC
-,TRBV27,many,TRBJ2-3,CASSLRGGSGVASTDTQYF,TGTGCCAGCAGTTTAAGAGGAGGTAGCGGCGTAGCGAGCACAGATACGCAGTATTTT
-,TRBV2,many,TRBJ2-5,CASRGVGETQYF,TGTGCCAGCAGGGGGGTCGGAGAGACCCAGTACTTC
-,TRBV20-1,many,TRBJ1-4,CSAWSGADEKLFF,TGCAGTGCCTGGTCGGGGGCCGATGAAAAACTGTTTTTT
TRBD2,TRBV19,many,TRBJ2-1,CASSIEGLGEYGYNEQFF,TGTGCCAGTAGTATCGAGGGACTAGGGGAATACGGTTACAATGAGCAGTTCTTC
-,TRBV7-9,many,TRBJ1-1,CASSYAGLEAFF,TGTGCCAGCAGCTATGCAGGATTAGAAGCTTTCTTT
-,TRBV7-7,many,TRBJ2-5,CASSLGTTSAETQYF,TGTGCTAGCAGCTTGGGGACCACCTCAGCGGAGACCCAGTACTTC
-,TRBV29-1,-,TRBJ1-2,CSVEGANFNYGYTF,TGCAGCGTTGAGGGCGCCAACTTTAACTATGGCTACACCTTC
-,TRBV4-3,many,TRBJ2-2,CASRALASSNTGELFF,TGCGCCAGCAGGGCCCTAGCGTCAAGTAACACCGGGGAGCTGTTTTTT
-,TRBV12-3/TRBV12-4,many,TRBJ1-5,CASSLRGSNQPQHF,TGTGCCAGCAGTTTGAGGGGAAGCAATCAGCCCCAGCATTTT
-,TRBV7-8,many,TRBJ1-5,CASSLDRGDQPQHF,TGTGCCAGCAGCTTAGATAGAGGAGATCAGCCCCAGCATTTT
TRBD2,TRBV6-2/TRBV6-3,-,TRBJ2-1,CASNPTSGLYNEQFF,TGTGCCAGCAATCCGACTAGCGGGCTCTACAATGAGCAGTTCTTC
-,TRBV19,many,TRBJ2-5,CASSIGGSRQETQYF,TGTGCCAGTAGTATAGGTGGTTCTAGGCAAGAGACCCAGTACTTC
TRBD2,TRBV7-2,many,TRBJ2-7,CASSLLALSSYEQYF,TGTGCCAGCAGCCTACTAGCGTTGAGCTCCTACGAGCAGTACTTC
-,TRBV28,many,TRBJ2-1,CASRRVLSEQFF,TGTGCCAGCAGGAGAGTCCTTAGTGAGCAGTTCTTC
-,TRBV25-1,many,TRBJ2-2,CASSESGGSGPGELFF,TGTGCCAGCAGTGAATCTGGAGGGTCCGGTCCCGGGGAGCTGTTTTTT
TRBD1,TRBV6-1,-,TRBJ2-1,CASRRGQSYNEQFF,TGTGCCAGCAGGAGGGGACAGTCCTACAATGAGCAGTTCTTC
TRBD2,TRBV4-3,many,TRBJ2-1,CASSQDGASGSYNEQFF,TGCGCCAGCAGCCAAGATGGGGCTAGCGGTTCCTACAATGAGCAGTTCTTC
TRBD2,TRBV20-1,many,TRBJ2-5,CSASPTSGISQETQYF,TGCAGTGCTTCCCCGACTAGCGGGATCTCACAAGAGACCCAGTACTTC
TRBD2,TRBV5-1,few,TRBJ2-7,CASSLDLREYYEQYF,TGCGCCAGCAGCTTGGATTTGCGGGAGTACTACGAGCAGTACTTC
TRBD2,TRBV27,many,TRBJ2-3,CASSLTLAGTDTQYF,TGTGCCAGCAGTTTGACACTAGCGGGCACAGATACGCAGTATTTT
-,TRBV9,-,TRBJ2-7,CASSGPSRLASAYEQYF,TGTGCCAGCAGCGGCCCGTCCCGGCTGGCCTCGGCCTACGAGCAGTACTTC
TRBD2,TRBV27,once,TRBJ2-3,CVSSLSGLAGGTDTQYF,TGTGTTAGCAGTTTATCTGGACTAGCGGGAGGTACAGATACGCAGTATTTT
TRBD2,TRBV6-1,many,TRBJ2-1,CASSYSGTSGVYNEQFF,TGTGCCAGCAGTTATTCCGGGACTAGCGGGGTCTACAATGAGCAGTTCTTC
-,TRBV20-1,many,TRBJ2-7,CSATQGIEQYF,TGCAGTGCTACTCAGGGAATCGAGCAGTACTTC
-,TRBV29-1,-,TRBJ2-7,CSVEGQGREQYF,TGCAGCGTTGAAGGGCAGGGGCGCGAGCAGTACTTC
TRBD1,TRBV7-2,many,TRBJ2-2,CASSLRQGAGTGELFF,TGTGCCAGCAGCTTAAGACAGGGGGCCGGAACCGGGGAGCTGTTTTTT
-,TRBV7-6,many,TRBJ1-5,CASSLDIGQISNQPQHF,TGTGCCAGCAGCTTAGATATTGGCCAGATTAGCAATCAGCCCCAGCATTTT
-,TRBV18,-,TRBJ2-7,CASSPSGGGSYEQYF,TGTGCCAGCTCACCATCAGGGGGGGGCTCCTACGAGCAGTACTTC
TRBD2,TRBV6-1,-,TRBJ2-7,CARPPGTSVIFYEQYF,TGTGCCAGACCGCCCGGGACTAGCGTGATCTTCTACGAGCAGTACTTC
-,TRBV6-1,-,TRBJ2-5,CASSNVNHRTGGETQYF,TGTGCCAGCAGCAACGTTAACCACAGGACAGGAGGGGAGACCCAGTACTTC
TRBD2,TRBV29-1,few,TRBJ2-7,CSVGPAGGYLNEQYF,TGCAGCGTTGGACCAGCGGGAGGGTATTTAAACGAGCAGTACTTC
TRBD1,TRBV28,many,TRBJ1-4,CASSLFGRGHGNEKLFF,TGTGCCAGCAGTTTATTTGGCAGGGGGCATGGTAATGAAAAACTGTTTTTT
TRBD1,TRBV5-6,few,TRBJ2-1,CASSLMGQSYNEQFF,TGTGCCAGCAGCCTGATGGGACAGTCCTACAATGAGCAGTTCTTC
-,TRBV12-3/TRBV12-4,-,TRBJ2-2,CASSLQQANTGELFF,TGTGCCAGCAGTTTACAGCAGGCGAACACCGGGGAGCTGTTTTTT
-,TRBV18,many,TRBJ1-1,CASSPSRDRPIMNTEAFF,TGTGCCAGCTCACCTTCTAGAGACAGGCCGATAATGAACACTGAAGCTTTCTTT
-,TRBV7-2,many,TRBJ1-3,CASTHQGDGNTIYF,TGTGCCAGCACCCACCAGGGCGATGGAAACACCATATATTTT
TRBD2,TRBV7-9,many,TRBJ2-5,CASSLDGRAEETQYF,TGTGCCAGCAGCTTAGACGGGAGGGCCGAAGAGACCCAGTACTTC
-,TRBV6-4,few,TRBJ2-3,CATRAGDTQYF,TGTGCCACCAGGGCCGGGGATACGCAGTATTTT
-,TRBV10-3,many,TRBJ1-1,CASSGGTTGLRTEAFF,TGTGCCAGCTCGGGGGGGACTACAGGGTTGCGGACTGAAGCTTTCTTT
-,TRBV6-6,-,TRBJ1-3,CSSIYSHNTIYF,TGTTCCAGCATTTACTCTCATAACACCATATATTTT
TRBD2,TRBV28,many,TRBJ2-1,CASSSNTETSGTYNEQFF,TGTGCCAGCAGTTCAAATACGGAGACTAGCGGAACCTACAATGAGCAGTTCTTC
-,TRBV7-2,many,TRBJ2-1,CASSLDSGMNEQFF,TGTGCCAGCAGCTTAGACTCGGGGATGAATGAGCAGTTCTTC
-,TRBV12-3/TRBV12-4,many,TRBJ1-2,CASSFLRGYGYTF,TGTGCCAGCAGTTTTCTGCGGGGGTATGGCTACACCTTC
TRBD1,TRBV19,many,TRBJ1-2,CASRGQGENYGYTF,TGTGCCAGCCGAGGACAGGGGGAGAACTATGGCTACACCTTC
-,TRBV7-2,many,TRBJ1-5,CASSLLFSEPQHF,TGTGCCAGCAGCTTACTGTTCAGTGAGCCCCAGCATTTT
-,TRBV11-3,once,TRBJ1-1,CASSRSDNTEAFF,TGTGCCAGCTCTCGGTCCGACAACACTGAAGCTTTCTTT
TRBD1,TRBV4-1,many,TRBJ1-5,CASSRGTGRTSNQPQHF,TGCGCCAGCAGCCGCGGGACAGGGCGAACGAGCAATCAGCCCCAGCATTTT
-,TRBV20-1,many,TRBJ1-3,CSARMGNTIYF,TGCAGTGCTAGAATGGGAAACACCATATATTTT
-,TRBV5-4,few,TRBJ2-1,CASSLGTGTRNNEQFF,TGTGCCAGCAGCTTGGGGACCGGGACAAGAAACAATGAGCAGTTCTTC
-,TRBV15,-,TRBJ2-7,CASSPIWGVRAQYF,TGCGCCAGCAGCCCGATTTGGGGGGTCCGGGCGCAGTACTTC
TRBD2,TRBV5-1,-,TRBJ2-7,CASSLKPSGGPSSYEQYF,TGCGCCAGCAGCTTGAAGCCTAGCGGGGGGCCCAGCTCCTACGAGCAGTACTTC
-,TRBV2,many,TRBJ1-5,CASQIDSNQPQHF,TGTGCCAGCCAAATTGATAGCAATCAGCCCCAGCATTTT
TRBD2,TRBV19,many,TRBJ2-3,CASSAGGSSDTQYF,TGTGCCAGTAGTGCCGGGGGGTCCTCAGATACGCAGTATTTT
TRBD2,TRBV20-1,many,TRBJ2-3,CSAKNSGSVADTQYF,TGCAGTGCTAAAAATAGCGGGAGTGTTGCAGATACGCAGTATTTT
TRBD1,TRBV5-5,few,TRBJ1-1,CASSFGQGGTEAFF,TGTGCCAGCAGCTTCGGACAGGGTGGAACTGAAGCTTTCTTT